Each of the 29 T cell receptor beta chains below was sequenced from the same sample in a study of beta chain features in type 1 diabetes. Expressed TCRB transcripts were sequenced, since all the RNA that had been isolated was reverse transcribed. Sequencing was performed with immunoSEQ multiplex PCR; in TCRdb, only in-frame clones are kept and a portion is missing. The sample lists about 360,000 clones, roughly 12% occurring once. The sequencing sample was made of naive CD4+ T cells from blood. Source of these receptors: a man aged 18 to 30 in good health.

This clone was picked up a small number of times. The chain recombines TRBV6-5 with TRBJ2-5; TRBD2 is a possible D gene (5 bases). The CDR3 extends over 15 amino acids. V was cut by 4 bases and J by 1 base, with 13 bases left in between. Germline CDR1 reads MNHEY; CDR2 reads SVGAGI. The CDR3 is CASSSYAGGQETQYF. CDR3 DNA: TGTGCCAGCAGTTCCTACGCCGGAGGCCAAGAGACCCAGTACTTC.

Only a few counts were recorded for this clone. The chain recombines TRBV9 with TRBJ2-1; 8 bases agree with TRBD1. Germline V lookup: CDR1 SGDLS, CDR2 YYNGEE. The CDR3 consists of 23 residues. J was trimmed by 9 bases and V by 0 bases; bases with no gene match: 32. This CDR3 is CASSVESPSDREDLGLSGGEQFF. The CDR3 bases are TGTGCCAGCAGCGTAGAAAGTCCCTCGGACAGGGAGGACTTAGGGCTCAGTGGAGGTGAGCAGTTCTTC.

As for this clone: Different DNA sequences within this sample yield the same CDR3. V is TRBV28 and J is TRBJ2-7; D unresolved. V lost 3 bases, J lost 3 bases, and 6 bases lay in between. Germline CDR1 MDHEN, CDR2 SYDVKM. The CDR3 sequence is 12 residues long. DNA of the CDR3: TGTGCCAGCAGTTTGAGTCTCTACGAGCAGTACTTC. This sequence encodes CASSLSLYEQYF.

The table lists this clone with a few counts. The chain joins TRBV4-1 to TRBJ1-2; 8 nucleotides align to TRBD1. This CDR3 is 14 amino acids long. Germline CDR1 MGHRA, CDR2 YSYEKL. The V and J ends lost 4 bases and 3 bases, in that order; junction bases with no gene match: 4. CDR3: CASSRSGGDYGYTF. The CDR3, as DNA: TGCGCCAGCAGCCGGTCAGGGGGCGACTATGGCTACACCTTC.

This clone came up a few times. The chain couples TRBV30 to TRBJ1-6; tentative D call: TRBD1 (6 bases). The CDR3 runs 13 residues. Germline assignment: CDR1 GTSNPN and CDR2 SVGIG (reference sequence). Between the trimmed V and J ends, which lost 0 bases and 14 bases, there was a span of 14 bases. The CDR3: CAWSVTGSGTLHF. As DNA, the CDR3 is TGTGCCTGGAGTGTTACAGGGTCCGGCACCCTCCACTTT.

The CDR3 reads CASSQDKGRIQYF. CDR3 in DNA: TGTGCCAGCAGCCAAGATAAGGGGCGCATTCAGTACTTC. The chain uses TRBV5-6 and TRBJ2-4; a possible D gene is TRBD1 (5 bases). This CDR3 spans 13 amino acids. V was cut by 4 bases and J by 9 bases, with 14 bases left in between. Germline lookup yields CDR1 SGHDT and CDR2 YYEEEE.

The chain couples TRBV7-2 to TRBJ2-7; 9 nucleotides agree with TRBD1. The CDR3 is 14 residues long. The trim removed 7 bases at V and 1 base at J, leaving 5 bases unmatched. Germline V gene sequence: CDR1 SGHTA, CDR2 FQGNSA. The CDR3 region is CASIGDRASYEQYF. In DNA form, the CDR3 reads TGTGCCAGCATCGGGGACAGGGCATCCTACGAGCAGTACTTC.

This clone was found a few times. This sequence joins TRBV30 and TRBJ1-6, with 9 bases fitting TRBD1. The CDR3 extends over 16 amino acids. Losses at the gene ends were 1 base for V and 6 bases for J; bases not matched to a gene: 7. CDR1 and CDR2 (germline): GTSNPN, SVGIG (reference sequence). The CDR3 DNA sequence: TGTGCCTGGAGTGGACCGGGACAGGGAGCTAATTCACCCCTCCACTTT. Translation: CAWSGPGQGANSPLHF.

There are a few counts of this clone. This rearrangement joins TRBV13 to TRBJ2-1, with 8 bases lining up with TRBD2. The CDR3 covers 15 residues. Germline lookup yields CDR1 PRHDT and CDR2 FYEKMQ (reference sequence). Trimming at V came to 5 bases and at J to 0 bases, leaving 3 bases not matched to a gene. The CDR3 sequence: CASSPGTSSYNEQFF. In DNA form, the CDR3 reads TGTGCCAGCAGCCCCGGGACTAGCTCCTACAATGAGCAGTTCTTC.

This clone was counted only a few times. The CDR3 reads CASSRGTVSNQPQHF. The DNA of the CDR3 is TGTGCCAGCAGCAGGGGGACAGTTAGCAATCAGCCCCAGCATTTT. The rearrangement links TRBV7-9 to TRBJ1-5; 7 bases line up with TRBD1. Germline V CDR1 and CDR2: SEHNR, FQNEAQ (reference sequence). This CDR3 is 15 amino acids long. The V and J ends lost 5 bases and 0 bases, in that order; junction bases with no gene match: 4.

The chain links TRBV9 to TRBJ1-3; possibly TRBD1 for D (5 bases). The CDR3 has 16 residues. The germline V and J ends were trimmed by 1 base and 0 bases, with 11 bases remaining between them. Per the germline V gene, CDR1 is SGDLS and CDR2 is YYNGEE. CDR3 in DNA: TGTGCCAGCAGCGTAATGTTGGGGGGCTCTGGAAACACCATATATTTT. Its translation: CASSVMLGGSGNTIYF.

This clone appeared a few times. The gene calls are TRBV5-6 and TRBJ1-5; D unresolved. Trimming took 2 bases from V and 5 from J, leaving 5 bases between them. The CDR3 sequence is 12 residues long. The germline CDR1 and CDR2 sequences are SGHDT and YYEEEE. DNA for the CDR3: TGTGCCAGCAGCTTTGCGGATCAGCCCCAGCATTTT. As protein: CASSFADQPQHF.

This chain links TRBV5-4 with TRBJ2-1; 9 bases line up with TRBD2. The J segment lost 1 base and the V segment lost 0 bases, leaving 2 bases of the junction unmatched. Germline V gene sequence: CDR1 SGHNT, CDR2 YYREEE (reference sequence). The CDR3 spans 16 residues. CDR3 sequence: CASSLGRGGSYNEQFF. The DNA for the CDR3 is TGTGCCAGCAGCTTGGGGCGGGGGGGTTCCTACAATGAGCAGTTCTTC.

This clone came up a few times. V and J are TRBV2 and TRBJ2-7; 9 bases agree with TRBD2. The V gene's germline CDR1 is SNHLY and CDR2 FYNNEI. The CDR3 is 13 residues long. Trimming took 6 bases from V and 3 from J; bases not matched to a gene: 3. The CDR3 DNA reads TGTGCCAGCAGGCTAGCGGGGATCTACGAGCAGTACTTC. Translating gives CASRLAGIYEQYF.

The chain recombines TRBV7-3 with TRBJ2-5; tentatively, D is TRBD1 (5 bases). CDR3 length equals 15 residues. The germline V gene encodes CDR1 SGHTA and CDR2 FQGTGA. V lost 0 bases and J lost 4, with 12 bases in between. The CDR3 here is CASSLTRNRRETQYF. DNA of the CDR3: TGTGCCAGCAGCTTAACAAGGAACAGGCGAGAGACCCAGTACTTC.

The V call is TRBV27, the J call TRBJ2-2; 14 bases fit TRBD2. This CDR3 spans 18 amino acids. The V and J ends lost 5 bases and 7 bases, in that order; junction bases with no gene match: 12. The germline gives CDR1 MNHEY, CDR2 SMNVEV (reference sequence). The CDR3 spells CASSPRTSGRYRGGELFF. Here the CDR3 DNA reads TGTGCCAGCAGTCCGCGGACTAGCGGGAGGTACAGGGGCGGGGAGCTGTTTTTT.

There are a few counts of this clone. V gene TRBV4-1 combines with J gene TRBJ2-7, with 12 nucleotides matching TRBD1. This CDR3 has 16 residues. The trim removed 4 bases at V and 3 bases at J, leaving 7 bases unmatched. Germline CDR1 is MGHRA and CDR2 is YSYEKL. Written as DNA, the CDR3 is TGCGCCAGCAGCCTGCTCCGGGACAGGGGGCACTACGAGCAGTACTTC. Its protein is CASSLLRDRGHYEQYF.

This clone was counted only a few times. The rearrangement joins TRBV5-4 to TRBJ2-6, with no clear D. The CDR3 runs 15 residues. The germline gives CDR1 SGHNT, CDR2 YYREEE (reference sequence). The V end lost 4 bases, the J end lost 4 bases, and 12 bases lay between the germline ends. The CDR3: CASSPRWSGANVLTF. CDR3 sequence (DNA): TGTGCCAGCAGCCCTCGGTGGTCCGGGGCCAACGTCCTGACTTTC.

This clone was counted between two and nine times. The V and J genes are TRBV28 and TRBJ1-1, with 7 nucleotides matching TRBD1. The CDR3 is 14 residues long. J lost 6 bases, V lost 6 bases, and 10 bases had no gene match. In germline, CDR1 is MDHEN, CDR2 SYDVKM. This CDR3 reads CASRREQGWAEAFF. Here the CDR3 DNA reads TGTGCCAGCAGACGAGAACAGGGGTGGGCTGAAGCTTTCTTT.

This clone came up a few times. This chain joins TRBV5-5 and TRBJ2-5, with D perhaps matching TRBD2 (5 bases). Per the germline V gene, CDR1 is SGHKS and CDR2 is YYEKEE (reference sequence). The ends were cut back, 2 bases at V and 4 bases at J, with 12 bases in the middle. The CDR3 runs to 14 residues. CDR3 in amino acids: CASSLAAGRETQYF. The CDR3 DNA sequence: TGTGCCAGCAGCTTAGCGGCAGGCAGAGAGACCCAGTACTTC.

This clone was seen a handful of times. The chain uses TRBV9 and TRBJ1-4; maybe TRBD1 (6 bases). Germline-derived CDR1 and CDR2 are SGDLS and YYNGEE. The CDR3 covers 13 residues. The V end was cut by 6 bases, the J end by 6 bases, with 12 bases between. The CDR3 loop reads CASNAGDDEKLFF. CDR3 sequence (DNA): TGTGCCAGCAATGCAGGGGATGATGAAAAACTGTTTTTT. Using reference TRBV9 and TRBJ1-4 for the parts outside the CDR3, the full variable domain is DSGVTQTPKHLITATGQRVTLRCSPRSGDLSVYWYQQSLDQGLQFLIQYYNGEERAKGNILERFSAQQFPDLHSELNLSSLELGDSALYFCASNAGDDEKLFFGSGTQLSVL.

There are a few counts of this clone. The chain uses TRBV5-1 and TRBJ2-5; 8 bases fit TRBD1. The V gene end was trimmed by 3 bases and the J gene end by 1 base; junction bases not matched to a gene: 2. The germline CDR1 and CDR2 sequences are SGHRS and YFSETQ. CDR3 size: 14 residues. The CDR3 coding sequence is TGCGCCAGCAGCTCGACAGGGGTCCAAGAGACCCAGTACTTC. Translated: CASSSTGVQETQYF. Filled out from reference TRBV5-1 and TRBJ2-5, the complete variable domain reads KAGVTQTPRYLIKTRGQQVTLSCSPISGHRSVSWYQQTPGQGLQFLFEYFSETQRNKGNFPGRFSGRQFSNSRSEMNVSTLELGDSALYLCASSSTGVQETQYFGPGTRLLVL.

The chain has TRBV7-3 and TRBJ2-1; maybe TRBD2 (6 bases). The CDR3 totals 14 residues. Germline CDR1 and CDR2: SGHTA and FQGTGA. V lost 1 base and J 5 bases, leaving 9 bases between the germline ends. DNA of the CDR3: TGTGCCAGCAGCTTAATGGGACTTGACAATGAGCAGTTCTTC. Amino acid sequence: CASSLMGLDNEQFF.

This clone appeared a few times. The rearrangement joins TRBV5-4 to TRBJ2-1, with D tentatively TRBD1 (5 bases). The CDR3 totals 13 residues. Germline V CDR1 and CDR2: SGHNT, YYREEE (reference sequence). Deletions cut 7 bases from V and 3 bases from J, with 11 bases between. CDR3 DNA sequence: TGTGCCAGCTCAGGGCCCGTCTACAATGAGCAGTTCTTC. It encodes CASSGPVYNEQFF. Supplemented by reference TRBV5-4 and TRBJ2-1, the full variable domain reads ETGVTQSPTHLIKTRGQQVTLRCSSQSGHNTVSWYQQALGQGPQFIFQYYREEENGRGNFPPRFSGLQFPNYSSELNVNALELDDSALYLCASSGPVYNEQFFGPGTRLTVL.

This chain joins TRBV21-1 and TRBJ2-1; the DNA was not used to check the table's D call, TRBD2. TRBV21-1 is recorded as a pseudogene. CDR3 length: 15 amino acids. CDR3 nucleotides: TGTGCCAGCAGGGCCGAATGTGGGAGTCCCAATGAGCAGTTCTTC. Protein sequence: CASRAECGSPNEQFF.

The V and J genes are TRBV19 and TRBJ2-7, with 12 bases aligning to TRBD2. The V and J ends lost 4 bases and 2 bases, in that order; junction bases with no gene match: 6. The CDR3 is 16 amino acids. From germline, CDR1 is LNHDA and CDR2 SQIVND (reference sequence). CDR3 in DNA: TGTGCCAGTAGTACGGGGACTAGCGGGTCTCCCTACGAGCAGTACTTC. Amino acid sequence: CASSTGTSGSPYEQYF.

This sequence joins TRBV6-6 and TRBJ1-2, with D perhaps matching TRBD1 (5 bases). In germline, CDR1 is MNHNY, CDR2 SVGAGI (reference sequence). Trimming took off 6 bases at V and 4 bases at J, with 12 bases between the two ends. The CDR3 contains 13 residues. This CDR3 reads CASSTDSIYGYTF. CDR3 DNA: TGTGCCAGCAGCACCGACAGTATCTATGGCTACACCTTC.

The V call is TRBV12-5, the J call TRBJ1-5, with a tentative D call TRBD1 (5 bases). Germline V gene sequence: CDR1 LGHNT, CDR2 FRNRAP. Trimming left V 6 bases short and J 6 bases short, with 9 bases between. The CDR3 extends over 12 amino acids. The CDR3: CASGQGTQPQHF. The CDR3 coding sequence is TGTGCTAGTGGGCAGGGAACTCAGCCCCAGCATTTT.

This clone was seen only a few times. This sequence joins TRBV30 and TRBJ2-4, with TRBD2 matching 15 bases. The germline gives CDR1 GTSNPN, CDR2 SVGIG (reference sequence). J was trimmed by 7 bases and V by 1 base; bases with no gene match: 5. The CDR3 covers 16 residues. The CDR3 reads CAWSAGLAGGGNIQYF. The CDR3 DNA reads TGTGCCTGGAGTGCCGGACTAGCGGGAGGGGGGAACATTCAGTACTTC.